The rows below give T cell receptor beta chains drawn from one sample of a study of shared clonotypes between healthy human individuals. The repertoire was sequenced with immunoSEQ multiplex PCR; TCRdb's copy has only in-frame clones and lacks some. The sample yields 2 million to 2.5 million clones, nearly 97% seen once. The sample consisted of naive CD4+ T cells sorted from blood. These receptors all stem from a man younger than 35 in good health. The CDR3 runs from the conserved cysteine through the conserved F or W. D genes are given only for firm matches. Clone size appears in some rows only: once, few, many, or a class for an expanded clone.

clone size	D gene	V gene	J gene	CDR3 protein	CDR3 DNA
.	.	TRBV28	TRBJ1-4	CASIEGGRVNEKLFF	TGTGCCAGCATCGAAGGGGGGCGGGTAAATGAAAAACTGTTTTTT
.	TRBD1	TRBV27	TRBJ1-2	CASSSRDSNYGYTF	TGTGCCAGCAGTTCCCGGGACAGTAACTATGGCTACACCTTC
.	.	TRBV10-3	TRBJ1-1	CAIRYRVEATEAFF	TGTGCCATCAGATACAGGGTAGAGGCGACTGAAGCTTTCTTT
.	.	TRBV5-1	TRBJ1-4	CASSSLGAANEKLFF	TGCGCCAGCAGCTCGTTGGGCGCAGCTAATGAAAAACTGTTTTTT
.	.	TRBV9	TRBJ2-2	CASSVVVKAGTTNTGELFF	TGTGCCAGCAGCGTAGTAGTGAAGGCCGGGACAACAAACACCGGGGAGCTGTTTTTT
.	.	TRBV18	TRBJ2-7	CASSPRGGSYEQYF	TGTGCCAGCTCACCAAGGGGGGGCTCCTACGAGCAGTACTTC
.	.	TRBV9	TRBJ2-7	CASSVAGLRDEQYF	TGTGCCAGCAGCGTAGCGGGACTCAGGGACGAGCAGTACTTC
once	.	TRBV5-1	TRBJ2-2	CASSLGGTPTGELFF	TGCGCCAGCAGCTTGGGTGGAACTCCCACCGGGGAGCTGTTTTTT
.	.	TRBV5-4	TRBJ1-6	CASSLDSLPSPLHF	TGTGCCAGCAGCTTGGACAGTCTCCCCTCACCCCTCCACTTT
.	.	TRBV4-3	TRBJ1-5	CASSQGAFQPQHF	TGCGCCAGCAGCCAAGGGGCCTTCCAGCCCCAGCATTTT
.	.	TRBV27	TRBJ1-1	CASSFSIGGNTEAFF	TGTGCCAGCAGTTTTTCTATTGGGGGGAACACTGAAGCTTTCTTT
.	TRBD2	TRBV7-2	TRBJ2-4	CASSPPTSGQNIQYF	TGTGCCAGCAGCCCCCCCACTAGCGGCCAAAACATTCAGTACTTC
.	.	TRBV6-1	TRBJ2-1	CASSESIGVSYNEQFF	TGTGCCAGCAGTGAGAGTATTGGGGTGTCCTACAATGAGCAGTTCTTC
.	TRBD1	TRBV13	TRBJ1-2	CASSLPRQGGNYGYTF	TGTGCCAGCAGCTTACCCAGACAGGGAGGGAACTATGGCTACACCTTC
.	.	TRBV4-1	TRBJ1-3	CASSQRVVSGNTIYF	TGCGCCAGCAGCCAACGGGTAGTCTCTGGAAACACCATATATTTT
.	TRBD2	TRBV10-3	TRBJ2-1	CAISEGTSKDNEQFF	TGTGCCATCAGTGAGGGGACTAGCAAAGACAATGAGCAGTTCTTC
.	.	TRBV7-6	TRBJ1-1	CASSLTADSWGTEAFF	TGTGCCAGCAGCTTAACCGCCGATTCTTGGGGCACTGAAGCTTTCTTT
.	TRBD1	TRBV4-3	TRBJ1-1	CASSHFGQAEAFF	TGCGCCAGCAGCCATTTTGGACAGGCTGAAGCTTTCTTT
.	TRBD1	TRBV5-1	TRBJ1-1	CASSSGDRLFTEAFF	TGCGCCAGCAGCTCGGGGGACAGACTATTCACTGAAGCTTTCTTT
.	.	TRBV19	TRBJ1-2	CASSSQGFLYGYTF	TGTGCCAGTAGCAGTCAGGGGTTTCTCTATGGCTACACCTTC
.	TRBD1	TRBV5-8	TRBJ2-7	CASSLAGQGVYEQYF	TGTGCCAGCAGCTTGGCCGGACAGGGGGTATACGAGCAGTACTTC
.	TRBD1	TRBV5-6	TRBJ1-2	CASSHGTAVYGYTF	TGTGCCAGCAGCCACGGGACAGCAGTCTATGGCTACACCTTC
.	.	TRBV9	TRBJ1-4	CASSPTTGFEKLFF	TGTGCCAGCAGCCCTACTACAGGGTTCGAAAAACTGTTTTTT
.	TRBD1	TRBV19	TRBJ1-5	CASTRTGFNQPQHF	TGTGCCAGTACCAGGACAGGGTTCAATCAGCCCCAGCATTTT
.	TRBD1	TRBV28	TRBJ2-2	CASTRTGAGELFF	TGTGCCAGCACCCGGACAGGGGCCGGGGAGCTGTTTTTT
.	.	TRBV28	TRBJ1-1	CATLGPYGDAFF	TGTGCCACCCTGGGTCCCTACGGGGACGCTTTCTTT
.	.	TRBV21-1	TRBJ2-2	CASISGGELFF	TGTGCCAGCATCTCCGGCGGGGAGCTGTTTTTT
.	TRBD2	TRBV7-2	TRBJ2-1	CASSRGTSGSSEQFF	TGTGCCAGCAGCCGAGGGACTAGCGGGAGCAGCGAGCAGTTCTTC
.	.	TRBV5-1	TRBJ2-7	CASSGIGSVPYEQYF	TGCGCCAGCAGCGGCATTGGATCGGTGCCCTACGAGCAGTACTTC
.	TRBD1	TRBV5-8	TRBJ2-7	CASSPRSGQGSSYEQYF	TGTGCCAGCAGCCCCCGATCAGGACAGGGGAGTTCCTACGAGCAGTACTTC
.	TRBD2	TRBV5-1	TRBJ2-1	CASSFATSSNEQFF	TGCGCCAGCAGCTTCGCGACTAGCAGCAATGAGCAGTTCTTC
.	.	TRBV28	TRBJ1-2	CASSPILDSGYTF	TGTGCCAGCAGTCCCATTCTCGACAGTGGCTACACCTTC